The next 10 T cell receptor beta chains were all read from a single sample in a study of T cell responses to AZD1222 COVID-19 vaccine. Measured with immunoSEQ multiplex PCR; TCRdb has only the in-frame clones, and not every one. Its table records 150,000 or so clones. The sequenced sample was peripheral blood. These receptors all come from an adult in good health.

V is TRBV20-1 and J is TRBJ2-7; D perhaps matches TRBD2 (5 bases). The V end was cut by 3 bases, the J end by 2 bases, with 14 bases between. Germline V CDR1 and CDR2: DFQATT, SNEGSKA (reference sequence). The CDR3 contains 14 residues. The CDR3 DNA is TGCAGTGCTAGTATTGCGGGCGAGGCCTACGAGCAGTACTTC. It specifies CSASIAGEAYEQYF.

The V call is TRBV4-1, the J call TRBJ2-5, with TRBD2 as a possible D gene (5 bases). Germline V gene lookup returns CDR1 MGHRA and CDR2 YSYEKL. V gave up 1 base and J gave up 2 bases, with 11 bases separating them. This CDR3 has 15 residues. The CDR3 here is CASSQGLLTQETQYF. As DNA, the CDR3 is TGCGCCAGCAGCCAAGGACTACTAACTCAAGAGACCCAGTACTTC.

The chain has TRBV15 and TRBJ2-2; perhaps TRBD2 as D (7 bases). Trimming removed 4 bases at V and 7 bases at J, with 16 bases between. This CDR3 has 15 residues. Germline V gene data show CDR1 as LNHNV and CDR2 as YYDKDF (reference sequence). The CDR3 DNA reads as TGTGCCACCAGCACACGGGGGGCCCCGGGCGGGGAGCTGTTTTTT. It codes for CATSTRGAPGGELFF. Filled out from reference TRBV15 and TRBJ2-2, the complete variable domain reads DAMVIQNPRYQVTQFGKPVTLSCSQTLNHNVMYWYQQKSSQAPKLLFHYYDKDFNNEADTPDNFQSRRPNTSFCFLDIRSPGLGDTAMYLCATSTRGAPGGELFFGEGSRLTVL.

The rearrangement uses TRBV7-7 and TRBJ2-3, with TRBD2 as a possible D gene (6 bases). Germline CDR1 reads SSHAT; CDR2 reads FNYEAQ (reference sequence). Trimming shortened V by 1 base and J by 4 bases, and 12 bases separated the two germline ends. The CDR3 totals 15 residues. CDR3 amino acids: CASSLGGGEADTQYF. CDR3 nucleotide sequence: TGTGCCAGCAGCTTAGGTGGTGGGGAGGCAGATACGCAGTATTTT.

V and J are TRBV6-5 and TRBJ2-5, with 14 nucleotides matching TRBD2. V lost 4 bases to trimming and J lost 5 bases; unmatched junction nucleotides: 6. This CDR3 is 16 amino acids long. Germline V gene sequence: CDR1 MNHEY, CDR2 SVGAGI. For the CDR3, the DNA is TGTGCCAGCAGTTCCACGACTAGCGGGGGGGCTGAGACCCAGTACTTC. This codes for CASSSTTSGGAETQYF.

The rearrangement uses TRBV4-2 and TRBJ1-5; weak D call: TRBD1 (6 bases). Germline lookup yields CDR1 LGHNA and CDR2 YNFKEQ. The CDR3 is made up of 16 amino acids. V lost 0 bases and J 5 bases, leaving 14 bases between the germline ends. CDR3 residues: CASSQERTANYQPQHF. The CDR3 region has the DNA TGTGCCAGCAGCCAAGAACGGACAGCTAACTATCAGCCCCAGCATTTT.

The chain is built from TRBV5-1 and TRBJ1-1; 9 bases are shared with TRBD1. V gave up 2 bases and J gave up 3 bases; unmatched junction bases: 2. Germline CDR1 and CDR2: SGHRS and YFSETQ. There are 14 residues in the CDR3. This CDR3 is CASSLRTGDTEAFF. CDR3 in DNA: TGCGCCAGCAGCTTACGGACAGGGGACACTGAAGCTTTCTTT.

This CDR3 reads CSVEDELDTF. The CDR3 region has the DNA TGCAGCGTTGAAGATGAGTTGGACACCTTC. V and J are TRBV29-1 and TRBJ1-2; no definite D call. Trimming pared 0 bases from V and 12 bases from J, leaving 8 bases between. The CDR3 is 10 amino acids. Germline assignment: CDR1 SQVTM and CDR2 ANQGSEA.

This chain joins TRBV19 and TRBJ1-6; a weak D match, TRBD1 (6 bases). V was trimmed by 5 bases and J by 4 bases, leaving 21 bases between them. The CDR3 runs to 18 residues. Germline assignment: CDR1 LNHDA and CDR2 SQIVND (reference sequence). The CDR3 bases are TGTGCCAGTAGTCCGAACATCGGGGGCTCCCTTTATAATTCACCCCTCCACTTT. Encoded protein: CASSPNIGGSLYNSPLHF.

The V gene is TRBV6-5, the J gene TRBJ2-5; possibly TRBD1 or TRBD2 for D (5 bases each). The CDR3 covers 13 residues. Germline assignment: CDR1 MNHEY and CDR2 SVGAGI. Trimming shortened V by 0 bases and J by 5 bases, and 7 bases separated the two germline ends. CDR3 sequence: CASSYSWGETQYF. Written as DNA, the CDR3 is TGTGCCAGCAGTTACTCGTGGGGGGAGACCCAGTACTTC.